This T cell receptor (beta chain) stems from a study of blood T cell repertoires in COVID-19 (dated by TCRdb to 2018 to 2021). A note on the overall study: Collaborator samples came from the United States, Italy and Spain and covered acute and convalescent phases of COVID-19. The prospective study material was composed of cDNA or gDNA derived from T cells, B-cell-depleted T cells, or PBMCs. The dataset comprised deeply sampled blood TCRbeta repertoires from subjects exposed to, actively infected with, or recovered from COVID-19. The repertoires were made available in a free public database intended to serve as a resource for research on the immune response to SARS-CoV-2. The samples were drawn from the first 160 participants of the ongoing ImmuneRACE study and from 1,254 subjects provided by 6 global collaborators. Nearly every sample came with metadata listing a de-identified subject ID, COVID-19 status, age in years and sex. Where available, HLA class I and class II types were obtained from metadata supplied by the sample provider rather than from assay-based typing. What the research found in general, with its limitations: The quantity of clinical and demographic metadata differed by source and by participant and was supplied without curation.

This clone has only a few counts. It has no known antigen specificity. No quality values exist for individual bases; no much larger clone is one base distant. TCRbeta CDR3 regions were amplified from genomic DNA using the immunoSEQ Assay, a bias-controlled multiplex PCR. For the original study's pipeline: Within the assay, amplification of reference gene primers was used to estimate how many nucleated cells each sample contained. Sequence reads were collapsed and filtered to measure the absolute abundance of every unique TCRbeta CDR3 rearrangement. For each sample, productive Simpson clonality was calculated as the square root of Simpson's diversity index across productive rearrangements. TCRdb mirrors the immuneACCESS table, restricted to in-frame sequences. Some clones are absent from its copies; in checked studies, under half trace to an unresolved V gene, and the reason for the others is unknown. V, J and clone size were drawn from that table, and D and trimming were deduced from the DNA. The sample records some 150,000 clones, about 89% of which are singletons. Of the sample, 2.5% to 4% is held by the ten largest clones.

The CDR3 numbers 15 residues from cysteine through phenylalanine. Only the CDR3 DNA is retained, 45 bases long and in frame from the first base. Reading the germline V gene (reference sequence) gives CDR1 LNHDA and CDR2 SQIVND. Trimming leaves V shorter by 3 bases and J shorter by 4 bases, with the junction holding 4 bases beyond the gene matches. Each collaborating institution followed its own protocols to collect whole blood in K2EDTA tubes. For TCRbeta analysis, collaborators shipped samples as frozen whole blood, isolated PBMCs, or DNA extracted from either of those sample types. The clonotype originates from a man aged 70 or older with acute or convalescent COVID-19. This receptor chain uses TRBV19 and TRBJ1-5, with 9 middle bases fitting TRBD1. The sample consisted of peripheral blood. CDR3 reads: CASSIFGTGNQPQHF. The nucleotide sequence reads as follows: TGTGCCAGTAGTATCTTCGGGACAGGGAATCAGCCCCAGCATTTT.